This T cell receptor (beta chain) was profiled in a study of blood T cell repertoires in COVID-19. As for the study in general: Samples of COVID-19 (acute and convalescent) were obtained from the United States, Italy and Spain. Nucleic acid was either cDNA or gDNA, and it came from T cells, B-cell-depleted T cells, or PBMCs.

The CDR3 is made up of 13 amino acids. In germline, CDR1 is SNHLY, CDR2 FYNNEI. V lost 1 base and J 5 bases, leaving 6 bases between the germline ends. As handled by the study authors: By means of reference gene primer amplification, nucleated cell counts were estimated. Profiled with immunoSEQ multiplex PCR; TCRdb holds only in-frame clones, not every one. That table furnishes V, J and clone size, whereas the DNA furnished D and trimming. In the table there are around 170,000 clones, about 83% of which are singletons. V is TRBV2 and J is TRBJ1-5, with D perhaps matching TRBD1 (6 bases). The clonotype originates from an elderly woman with acute or convalescent COVID-19. The sample taken for sequencing was peripheral blood. The CDR3 coding sequence is TGTGCCAGCAGTGAAGGGACAGATCAGCCCCAGCATTTT. Encoded protein: CASSEGTDQPQHF.